The present T cell receptor beta chain was sequenced within a study of T cell responses to AZD1222 COVID-19 vaccine. Study-level points and caveats: Researchers took repertoire samples only after the peak T cell response had come. Per reports, nearly half of all spike-specific TCRs target regions that are unmutated in variants. Seropositive at baseline were only five or six AZD1222 recipients. Females outnumbered males among donors, who were mostly white British; clonal diversity was possibly underestimated.

Sequenced by immunoSEQ multiplex PCR; TCRdb stores in-frame clones only, minus some. The data show some 140,000 clones, roughly 90% seen once. Details on this clone: Its target is not known.

Here the sequenced sample was peripheral blood, taken on day 0 of AZD1222 vaccination. The receptor's source is an adult in good health.

CDR3 loop: CASSRIRGLGGELFF. As DNA, the CDR3 is TGTGCCAGTAGTCGAATCCGGGGGTTAGGCGGGGAGCTGTTTTTT. V is TRBV19 and J is TRBJ2-2, with TRBD2 as a possible D gene (6 bases). V lost 5 bases and J lost 7, with 17 bases in between. Germline lookup yields CDR1 LNHDA and CDR2 SQIVND (reference sequence). The CDR3 contains 15 residues.